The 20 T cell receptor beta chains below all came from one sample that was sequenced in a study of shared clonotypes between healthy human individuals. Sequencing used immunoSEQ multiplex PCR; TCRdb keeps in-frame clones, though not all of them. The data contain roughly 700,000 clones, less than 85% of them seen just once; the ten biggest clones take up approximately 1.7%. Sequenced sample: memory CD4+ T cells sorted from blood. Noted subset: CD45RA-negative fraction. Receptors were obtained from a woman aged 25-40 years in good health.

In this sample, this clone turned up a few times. The CDR3 is CASRASTNTGELFF. CDR3 DNA sequence: TGCGCCAGCAGGGCTAGCACTAACACCGGGGAGCTGTTTTTT. V usage is TRBV5-1 and J usage is TRBJ2-2; the D gene is possibly TRBD2 (5 bases). CDR3 length equals 14 residues. Trimming took 5 bases from V and 2 from J, leaving 10 bases between them. Germline CDR1 and CDR2: SGHRS and YFSETQ.

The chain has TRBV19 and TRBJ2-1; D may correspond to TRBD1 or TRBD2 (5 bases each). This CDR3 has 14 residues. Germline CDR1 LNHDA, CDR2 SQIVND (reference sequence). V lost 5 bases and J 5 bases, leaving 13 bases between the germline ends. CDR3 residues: CASSSPGRHNEQFF. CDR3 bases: TGTGCCAGTAGTTCACCGGGACGTCACAATGAGCAGTTCTTC.

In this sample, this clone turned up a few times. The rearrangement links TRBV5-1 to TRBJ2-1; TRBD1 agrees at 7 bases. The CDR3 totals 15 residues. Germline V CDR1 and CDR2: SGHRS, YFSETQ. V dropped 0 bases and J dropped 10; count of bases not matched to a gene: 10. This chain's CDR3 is CASSLVFGSGGEQFF. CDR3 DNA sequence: TGCGCCAGCAGCTTGGTTTTTGGTTCAGGGGGAGAGCAGTTCTTC. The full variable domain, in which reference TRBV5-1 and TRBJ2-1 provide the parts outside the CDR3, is KAGVTQTPRYLIKTRGQQVTLSCSPISGHRSVSWYQQTPGQGLQFLFEYFSETQRNKGNFPGRFSGRQFSNSRSEMNVSTLELGDSALYLCASSLVFGSGGEQFFGPGTRLTVL.

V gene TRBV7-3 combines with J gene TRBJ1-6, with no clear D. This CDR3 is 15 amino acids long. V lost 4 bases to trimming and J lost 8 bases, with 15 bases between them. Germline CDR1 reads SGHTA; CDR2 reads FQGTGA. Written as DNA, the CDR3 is TGTGCCAGCAGCTCACGGGCCTCGGGTGATTCACCCCTCCACTTT. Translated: CASSSRASGDSPLHF.

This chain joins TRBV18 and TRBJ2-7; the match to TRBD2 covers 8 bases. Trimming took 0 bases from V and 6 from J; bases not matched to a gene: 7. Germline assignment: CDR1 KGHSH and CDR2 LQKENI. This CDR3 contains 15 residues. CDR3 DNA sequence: TGTGCCAGCTCACCACCGGGACTAGGACTAGGCGAGCAGTACTTC. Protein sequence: CASSPPGLGLGEQYF.

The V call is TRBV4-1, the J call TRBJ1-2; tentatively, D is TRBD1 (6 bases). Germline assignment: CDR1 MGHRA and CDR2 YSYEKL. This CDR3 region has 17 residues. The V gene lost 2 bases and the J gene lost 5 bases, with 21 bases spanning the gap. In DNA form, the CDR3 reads TGCGCCAGCAGCCAACTACAGGGCGGGCTAGAACCTTATGGCTACACCTTC. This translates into CASSQLQGGLEPYGYTF.

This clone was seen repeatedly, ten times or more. The chain's CDR3 is CASSLDRGRIAFF. The CDR3 bases are TGTGCCAGCAGCTTGGATCGGGGGAGGATAGCTTTCTTT. The genes are TRBV5-6 and TRBJ1-1; TRBD1 is a possible D gene (5 bases). The CDR3 contains 13 residues. V lost 0 bases and J 10 bases, leaving 13 bases between the germline ends. Germline loops: CDR1 SGHDT, CDR2 YYEEEE.

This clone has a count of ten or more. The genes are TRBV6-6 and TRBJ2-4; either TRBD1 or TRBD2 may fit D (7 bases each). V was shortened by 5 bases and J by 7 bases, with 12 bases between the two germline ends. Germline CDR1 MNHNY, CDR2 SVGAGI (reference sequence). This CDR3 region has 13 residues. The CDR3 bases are TGTGCCAGCAGTAACCAGGGGGGGAACATTCAGTACTTC. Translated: CASSNQGGNIQYF.

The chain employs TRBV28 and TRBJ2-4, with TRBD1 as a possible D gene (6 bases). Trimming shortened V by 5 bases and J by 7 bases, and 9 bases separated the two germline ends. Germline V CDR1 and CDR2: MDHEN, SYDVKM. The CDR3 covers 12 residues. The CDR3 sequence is CASSQGLNIQYF. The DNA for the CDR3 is TGTGCCAGCAGTCAGGGGTTGAACATTCAGTACTTC.

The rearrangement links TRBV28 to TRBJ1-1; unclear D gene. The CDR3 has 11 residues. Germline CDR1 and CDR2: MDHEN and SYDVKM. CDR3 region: CATARNTEAFF. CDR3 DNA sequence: TGTGCAACAGCACGGAACACTGAAGCTTTCTTT.

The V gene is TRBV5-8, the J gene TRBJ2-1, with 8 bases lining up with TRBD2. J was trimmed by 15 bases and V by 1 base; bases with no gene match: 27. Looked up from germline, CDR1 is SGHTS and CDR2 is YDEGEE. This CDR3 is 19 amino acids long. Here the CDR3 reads CASSLSEGLAGVSGFGRFF. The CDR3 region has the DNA TGTGCCAGCAGCTTGAGTGAGGGTCTAGCGGGCGTTTCGGGGTTCGGGCGGTTCTTC.

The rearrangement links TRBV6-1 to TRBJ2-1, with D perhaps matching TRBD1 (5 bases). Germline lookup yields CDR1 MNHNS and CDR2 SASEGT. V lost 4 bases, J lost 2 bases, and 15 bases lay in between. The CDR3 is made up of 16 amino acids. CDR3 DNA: TGTGCCAGCAGTGCCCAGGGTTTGGGAACCTACAATGAGCAGTTCTTC. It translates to CASSAQGLGTYNEQFF.

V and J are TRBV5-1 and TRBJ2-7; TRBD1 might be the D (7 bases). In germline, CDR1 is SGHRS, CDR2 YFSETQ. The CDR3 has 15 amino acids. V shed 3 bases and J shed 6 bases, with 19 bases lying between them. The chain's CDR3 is CASSYDREASREQYF. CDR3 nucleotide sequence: TGCGCCAGCAGCTATGACAGGGAGGCTTCTCGCGAGCAGTACTTC.

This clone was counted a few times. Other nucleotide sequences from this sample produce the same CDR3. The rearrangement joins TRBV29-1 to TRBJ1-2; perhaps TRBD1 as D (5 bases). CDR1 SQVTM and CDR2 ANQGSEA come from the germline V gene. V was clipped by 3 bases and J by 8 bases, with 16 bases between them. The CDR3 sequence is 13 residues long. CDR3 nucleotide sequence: TGCAGCGTTGACTATCAGGGAGCACGGGGCTACACCTTC. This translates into CSVDYQGARGYTF.

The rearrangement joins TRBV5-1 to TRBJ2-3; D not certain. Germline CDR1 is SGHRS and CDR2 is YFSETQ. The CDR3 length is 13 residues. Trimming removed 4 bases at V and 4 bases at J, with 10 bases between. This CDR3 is CASSDGLADTQYF. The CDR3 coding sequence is TGCGCCAGCAGCGACGGGCTCGCAGATACGCAGTATTTT.

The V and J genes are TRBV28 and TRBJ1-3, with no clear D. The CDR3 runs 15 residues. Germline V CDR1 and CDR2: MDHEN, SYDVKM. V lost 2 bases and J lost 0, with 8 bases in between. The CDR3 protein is CASSLRGGSGNTIYF. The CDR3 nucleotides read TGTGCCAGCAGTTTAAGAGGAGGCTCTGGAAACACCATATATTTT.

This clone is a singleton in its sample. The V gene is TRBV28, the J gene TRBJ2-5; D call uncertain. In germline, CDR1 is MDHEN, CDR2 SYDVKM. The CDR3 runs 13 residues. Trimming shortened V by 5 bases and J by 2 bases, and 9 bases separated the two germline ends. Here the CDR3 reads CASSPHGQETQYF. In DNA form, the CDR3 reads TGTGCCAGCAGTCCCCACGGGCAAGAGACCCAGTACTTC.

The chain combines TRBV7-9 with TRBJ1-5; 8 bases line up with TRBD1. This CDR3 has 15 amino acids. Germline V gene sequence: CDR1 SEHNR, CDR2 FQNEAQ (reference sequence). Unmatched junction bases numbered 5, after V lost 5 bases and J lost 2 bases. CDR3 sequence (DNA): TGTGCCAGCAGCCAAGGGACAGGACGCAATCAGCCCCAGCATTTT. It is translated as CASSQGTGRNQPQHF.

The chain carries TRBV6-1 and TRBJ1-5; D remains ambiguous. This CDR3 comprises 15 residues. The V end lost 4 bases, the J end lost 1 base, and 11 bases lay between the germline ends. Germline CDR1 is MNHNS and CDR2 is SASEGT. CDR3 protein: CASSAPSDSNQPQHF. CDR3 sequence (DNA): TGTGCCAGCAGTGCACCTTCCGACAGCAATCAGCCCCAGCATTTT.

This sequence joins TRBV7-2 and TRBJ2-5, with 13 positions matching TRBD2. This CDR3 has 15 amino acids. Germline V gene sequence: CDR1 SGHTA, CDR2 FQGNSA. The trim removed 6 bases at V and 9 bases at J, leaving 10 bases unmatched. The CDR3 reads CASRAGLAGERAQYF. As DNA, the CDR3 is TGTGCCAGCAGAGCAGGACTAGCGGGAGAAAGGGCCCAGTACTTC.